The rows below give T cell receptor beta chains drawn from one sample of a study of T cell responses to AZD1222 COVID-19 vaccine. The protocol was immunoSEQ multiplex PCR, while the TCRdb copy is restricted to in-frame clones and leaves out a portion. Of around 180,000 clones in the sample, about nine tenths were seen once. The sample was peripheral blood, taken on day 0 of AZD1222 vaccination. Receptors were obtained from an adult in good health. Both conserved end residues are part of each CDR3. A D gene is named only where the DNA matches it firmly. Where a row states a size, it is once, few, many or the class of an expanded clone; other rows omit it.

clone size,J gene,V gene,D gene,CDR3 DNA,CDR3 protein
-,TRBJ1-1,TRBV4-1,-,TGCGCCAGCAGCCAAGAAAGGCCCCCCGAGAGGACTGAAGCTTTCTTT,CASSQERPPERTEAFF
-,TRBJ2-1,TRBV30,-,TGTGCCTGGAGTGTAGGGGGAGCAATCAATGAGCAGTTCTTC,CAWSVGGAINEQFF
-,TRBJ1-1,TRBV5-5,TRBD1,TGTGCCAGCAGCTGGAGACAGGGCGGGAACACTGAAGCTTTCTTT,CASSWRQGGNTEAFF
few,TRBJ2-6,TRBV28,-,TGTGCCAGCAGTCGGGACGGTCCCTCTGGGGCCAACGTCCTGACTTTC,CASSRDGPSGANVLTF
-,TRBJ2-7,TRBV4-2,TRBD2,TGTGCCAGCAGCCAAGAGGGGACGGGAGGTTACTACGAGCAGTACTTC,CASSQEGTGGYYEQYF
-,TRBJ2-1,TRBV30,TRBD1,TGTGCCTGGAGTTCTCGACAGGGGGCCCCCTCGGAGCAGTTCTTC,CAWSSRQGAPSEQFF
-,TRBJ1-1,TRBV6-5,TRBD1,TGTGCCAGCAGCCCCAGGGGGGGGGACACTGAAGCTTTCTTT,CASSPRGGDTEAFF
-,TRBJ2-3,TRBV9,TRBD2,TGTGCCAGCAGCTACGGACCTAACGGGGGGGGCACAGATACGCAGTATTTT,CASSYGPNGGGTDTQYF
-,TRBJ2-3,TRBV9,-,TGTGCCAGCAGCGCCCGTCCAGATACGCAGTATTTT,CASSARPDTQYF
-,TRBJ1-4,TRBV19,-,TGTGCCACCCGACAGGCCCCTCAAGCAACTAATGAAAAACTGTTTTTT,CATRQAPQATNEKLFF
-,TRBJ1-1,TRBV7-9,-,TGTGCCAGCAGTTCCCGCGCTTCGAACACTGAAGCTTTCTTT,CASSSRASNTEAFF
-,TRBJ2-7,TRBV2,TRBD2,TGTGCCAGCCGCCGATGGCAGCGGGAGTCATACGAGCAGTACTTC,CASRRWQRESYEQYF
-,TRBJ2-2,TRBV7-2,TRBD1,TGTGCCAGCAGCATCACCGGGACAGGGGGCGGCGGGGAGCTGTTTTTT,CASSITGTGGGGELFF
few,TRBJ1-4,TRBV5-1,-,TGCGCCAGCAGCTTGACCGGTAACAATGAAAAACTGTTTTTT,CASSLTGNNEKLFF
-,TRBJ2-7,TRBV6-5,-,TGTGCCAGCAGCCTACAGGGAAATACCTACGAGCAGTACTTC,CASSLQGNTYEQYF
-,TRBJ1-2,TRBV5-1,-,TGCGCCAGCAGCTCCGGGGCGGTGGACTATGGCTACACCTTC,CASSSGAVDYGYTF
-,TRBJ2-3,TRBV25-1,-,TGTGCCAGCAGGGGAGATACGCAGTATTTT,CASRGDTQYF
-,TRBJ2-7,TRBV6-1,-,TGTGCCAGCAGTGAAGGGCTCAAGGGGTACTTTGGGCACTACGAGCAGTACTTC,CASSEGLKGYFGHYEQYF